This TCR beta chain emerged from a study of cytomegalovirus exposure and HLA in healthy donors. Study observations and caveats: The authors later found most CMV-associated TCR beta chains appeared HLA-restricted.

The PCR employed 60 Vbeta primers together with 13 Jbeta primers. TCRdb's copy holds only in-frame clones and misses some; the assay was immunoSEQ multiplex PCR. The repertoire holds 60,000 to 70,000 clones, with about four fifths as singletons. Remarks on this clone: Its antigen is not identified.

The material sequenced was PBMCs. The sequence derives from a woman aged 25 to 39 in good health and CMV-seronegative.

The CDR3 is CASSLAGTGTDTQYF. DNA of the CDR3: TGCGCCAGCAGCCTAGCCGGGACTGGCACAGATACGCAGTATTTT. The chain combines TRBV5-1 with TRBJ2-3; perhaps TRBD2 as D (6 bases). V was cut by 4 bases and J by 1 base, with 13 bases left in between. The CDR3 totals 15 residues. Germline-derived CDR1 and CDR2 are SGHRS and YFSETQ.